This TCR beta chain came from a study of beta chain features in type 1 diabetes. The V gene's germline CDR1 is SQVTM and CDR2 ANQGSEA. The CDR3 is made up of 13 amino acids. Trimming removed 6 bases from V and 4 bases from J, with 12 bases in between. This clone was observed a handful of times. Its antigen is currently unknown. Findings and caveats of the study: When VDJ junctions were examined, type 1 diabetes patients showed fewer insertions and more deletions.

TCRB transcripts that were expressed got sequenced, as all of the isolated RNA had been reverse transcribed. TCRdb's copy holds only in-frame clones and misses some; the assay was immunoSEQ multiplex PCR. The sample consists of 350,000 to 400,000 clones, over 12% of them appearing once. The receptor comes from a young woman in good health. The genes are TRBV29-1 and TRBJ2-2; possible D gene TRBD1, 5 bases. Source material: naive CD4+ T cells from blood. The CDR3 DNA is TGCAGCGTCGCTTGGGGCATCACCGGGGAGCTGTTTTTT. Its translation is CSVAWGITGELFF.